This T cell receptor (beta chain) was observed in a study of blood T cell repertoires in COVID-19. For the study at large: T cells, B-cell-depleted T cells, or PBMCs supplied cDNA or gDNA.

Germline lookup yields CDR1 PRHDT and CDR2 FYEKMQ (reference sequence). V dropped 5 bases and J dropped 5 bases, with 10 bases sitting between them. The CDR3 is 12 amino acids. This clone was detected only a few times. Assay used: immunoSEQ multiplex PCR; TCRdb lists only in-frame clones, some missing. The sample lists about 210,000 clones; more than 75% were seen once. The sequencing input was peripheral blood. The chain employs TRBV13 and TRBJ2-7, with D possibly matching TRBD2 (5 bases). This TCR came from a woman aged 40 to 49 with acute or convalescent COVID-19. The CDR3: CASSHRGDEQYF. The CDR3, as DNA: TGTGCCAGCAGCCATCGGGGAGACGAGCAGTACTTC.